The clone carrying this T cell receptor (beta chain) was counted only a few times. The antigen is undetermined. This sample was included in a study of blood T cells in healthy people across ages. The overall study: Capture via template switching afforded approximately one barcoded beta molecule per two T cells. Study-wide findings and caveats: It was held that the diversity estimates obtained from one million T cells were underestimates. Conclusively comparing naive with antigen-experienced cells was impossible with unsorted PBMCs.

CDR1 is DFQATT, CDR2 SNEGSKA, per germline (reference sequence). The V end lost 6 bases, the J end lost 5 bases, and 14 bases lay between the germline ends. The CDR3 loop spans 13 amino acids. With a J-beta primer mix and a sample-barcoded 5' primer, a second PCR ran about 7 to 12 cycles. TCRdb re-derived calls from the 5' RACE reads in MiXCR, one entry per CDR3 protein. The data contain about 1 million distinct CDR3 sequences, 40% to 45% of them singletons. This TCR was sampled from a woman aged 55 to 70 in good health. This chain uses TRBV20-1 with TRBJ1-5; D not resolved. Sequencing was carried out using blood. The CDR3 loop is CSASGPMDQPQHF. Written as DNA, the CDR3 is TGCAGTGCCAGCGGACCGATGGATCAGCCCCAGCATTTT.